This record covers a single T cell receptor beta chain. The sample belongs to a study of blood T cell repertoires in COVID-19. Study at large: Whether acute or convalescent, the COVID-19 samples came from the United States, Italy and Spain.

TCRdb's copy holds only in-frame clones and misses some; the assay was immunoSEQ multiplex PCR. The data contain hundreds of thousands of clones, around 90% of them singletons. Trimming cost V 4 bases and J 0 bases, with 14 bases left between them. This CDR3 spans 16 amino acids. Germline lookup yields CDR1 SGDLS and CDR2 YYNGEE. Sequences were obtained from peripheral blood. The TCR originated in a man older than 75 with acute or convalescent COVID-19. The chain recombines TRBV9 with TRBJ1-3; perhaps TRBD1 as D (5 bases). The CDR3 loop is CASSPRTRLSGNTIYF. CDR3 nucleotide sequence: TGTGCCAGCAGCCCCCGGACAAGACTCTCTGGAAACACCATATATTTT. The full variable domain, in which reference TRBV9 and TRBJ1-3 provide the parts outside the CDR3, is DSGVTQTPKHLITATGQRVTLRCSPRSGDLSVYWYQQSLDQGLQFLIQYYNGEERAKGNILERFSAQQFPDLHSELNLSSLELGDSALYFCASSPRTRLSGNTIYFGEGSWLTVV.